This T cell receptor (beta chain) was sequenced in a study of response to subunit inactivated influenza vaccine. Findings and limits, study-wide: Authors suggested few new T cells are recruited by each seasonal influenza vaccination.

A note on this clonotype: Its antigen is not known.

MiXCR, run by TCRdb on the RT-PCR reads, gives a single entry per CDR3 protein. Of about 780,000 distinct CDR3 sequences listed, roughly 20% were seen once; the top ten hold roughly a tenth. CDR3 length equals 18 residues. V gave up 3 bases and J gave up 2 bases; unmatched junction bases: 8. CDR1 is SGHAT, CDR2 FQNNGV, per germline. The V and J genes are TRBV11-2 and TRBJ1-3; 12 positions match TRBD1. The TCR was taken from a man aged 50 or older who received an inactivated influenza vaccine. Sequences were derived from PBMCs from blood, sampled more than 4 days after vaccination. Written as DNA, the CDR3 is TGTGCCAGCAGCTTGGGACAGGGGGCGCGGGTGGCTGGAAACACCATATATTTT. It translates to CASSLGQGARVAGNTIYF.